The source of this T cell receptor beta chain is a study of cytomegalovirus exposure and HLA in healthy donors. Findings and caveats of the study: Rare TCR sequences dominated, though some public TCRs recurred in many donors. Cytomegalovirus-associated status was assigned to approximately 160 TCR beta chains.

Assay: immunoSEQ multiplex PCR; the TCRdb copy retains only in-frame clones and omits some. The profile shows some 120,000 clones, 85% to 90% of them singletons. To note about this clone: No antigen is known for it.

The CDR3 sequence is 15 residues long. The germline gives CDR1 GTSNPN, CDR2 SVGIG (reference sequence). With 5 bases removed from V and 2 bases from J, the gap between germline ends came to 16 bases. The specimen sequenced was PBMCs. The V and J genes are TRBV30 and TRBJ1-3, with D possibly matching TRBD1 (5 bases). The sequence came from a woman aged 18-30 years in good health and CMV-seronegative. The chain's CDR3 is CAWGPGEGPGNTIYF. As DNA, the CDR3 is TGTGCCTGGGGCCCGGGGGAGGGCCCTGGAAACACCATATATTTT. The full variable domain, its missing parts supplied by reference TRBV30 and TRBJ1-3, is SQTIHQWPATLVQPVGSPLSLECTVEGTSNPNLYWYRQAAGRGLQLLFYSVGIGQISSEVPQNLSASRPQDRQFILSSKKLLLSDSGFYLCAWGPGEGPGNTIYFGEGSWLTVV.